A few counts support the clone carrying this TCR beta chain. These data come from a study of chemoradiotherapy in HPV16-positive cancers. Germline lookup yields CDR1 SNHLY and CDR2 FYNNEI. The CDR3 has 13 amino acids. V shed 3 bases and J shed 3 bases, with 7 bases lying between them. Repertoires were generated with immunoSEQ multiplex PCR, while TCRdb's copy carries only in-frame clones and drops some. The profile covers about 20,000 clones, with around two thirds appearing a single time and about 2.4% taken by the ten largest. The rearrangement uses TRBV2 and TRBJ2-3; D unclear. The source of this sequence is a human donor with HPV-associated anogenital cancer. This specimen was collected from a patient who underwent chemoradiotherapy. As DNA, the CDR3 is TGTGCCAGCAGTGATATTTGGACAGATACGCAGTATTTT. Residues: CASSDIWTDTQYF.